This T cell receptor beta chain stems from a study of tumor and adjacent non-tumor tissue in lung cancer. Study-level results: In normal lung, the top 100 clones were significantly more dominant than in tumor.

To note about this clonotype: Its antigen is unidentified.

TCRbeta libraries were built with three rounds of nested PCR, modified from ARM-PCR. One entry per CDR3 protein results from TCRdb running MiXCR on the multiplex PCR reads. Here the sample spans 65,000 to 95,000 distinct CDR3 sequences, around 75% being singletons. This CDR3 comprises 14 residues. V was cut by 5 bases and J by 4 bases, with 12 bases left in between. Germline CDR1 ENHRY, CDR2 SYGVKD. RNA was extracted from bulk tissue without any cell sorting. This receptor was taken from a woman between 50 and 59 years old with non-small cell lung cancer. The source material was lung tumor tissue. The chain uses TRBV10-3 and TRBJ2-1; no firm D call. CDR3 DNA sequence: TGTGCCATCAGTTCTGGCGGTGAATACAATGAGCAGTTCTTC. Translated, it gives CAISSGGEYNEQFF.